This T cell receptor (beta chain) was documented in a study of Ad26.COV2.S vaccination and SARS-CoV-2 variants. Here immunoSEQ multiplex PCR was the method, and the copy in TCRdb shows in-frame clones only, minus some. The data show 440,000 or so clones, 80% to 95% seen once. Findings and limits, study-wide: Non-spike TCR breadth was similar in vaccine and placebo recipients.

Treatment denoted: some 19 received Ad26.COV2.S at low or high dose, single or two shots; about 5 received placebo; per-sample allocation not given. Samples came from day 63 after the first vaccine or placebo injection. Boston hosted the donor, who was an adult aged 18-55 years. Vaccination used an Ad26 vector expressing Wuhan-strain SARS-CoV-2 spike. On this clone itself: Antigen unknown.

The CDR3 is 14 amino acids. Trimming took 5 bases from V and 0 from J, leaving 10 bases between them. Looked up from germline, CDR1 is MDHEN and CDR2 is SYDVKM. The receptor was derived from a person aged 18-60 years who received the Ad26.COV2.S COVID-19 vaccine or a placebo. V gene TRBV28 combines with J gene TRBJ1-2; D is perhaps TRBD1 (5 bases). Source: peripheral blood, taken in a trial of Ad26.COV2.S vaccine versus placebo. The CDR3 DNA follows: TGTGCCAGCAGTCCGGACAATTCTAACTATGGCTACACCTTC. Translation gives CASSPDNSNYGYTF.